This TCR beta chain derives from a study of human T cells and chemical hapten exposure. Trimming removed 6 bases at V and 5 bases at J, with 13 bases between. The CDR3 contains 13 residues. Germline CDR1 and CDR2: MNHEY and SVGEGT. The time point was: pre-sensitization, week 0. Treatment specified: therapeutic diphenylcyclopropenone sensitization with weekly scalp DPC. TCRdb called the RACE reads again in MiXCR, with one record for every CDR3 protein. The sample includes some 200,000 distinct CDR3 sequences, about 31% of them seen just once. The sample holds one count of this clonotype. The specimen comprised whole blood, sampled in connection with sensitization to the hapten diphenylcyclopropenone (DPC). The chain has TRBV6-2 or TRBV6-3 and TRBJ1-1; D gene ambiguous. This clonotype was sampled from a woman aged 25-40 years with alopecia areata. Some clones in this sample may be carry-over from other donors' samples. The CDR3 is CASREQGGTEAFF. Here the CDR3 DNA reads TGTGCCAGCAGAGAACAAGGAGGAACTGAAGCTTTCTTT.